Each of the 2 T cell receptor beta chains below was sequenced from the same sample in a study of shared clonotypes between healthy human individuals. CD45RO-negative CD8 cells positively selected for CCR7 made up the naive population, which excluded terminally differentiated effector memory CD45RA+ cells. The method was immunoSEQ multiplex PCR; TCRdb's version includes in-frame clones alone and lacks a portion of them. This sample has roughly 550,000 clones; roughly 95% occur once, and the top ten carry over 0.09%. Sequenced input: naive CD8+ T cells sorted from blood. These receptors were obtained from a woman younger than 45 in good health.

The chain uses TRBV10-1 and TRBJ2-3, with D possibly TRBD2 on 6 matching bases. This CDR3 is built from 14 residues. Germline CDR1 reads WNHNN; CDR2 reads SYGVQD (reference sequence). V was trimmed by 0 bases and J by 4 bases, leaving 8 bases between them. CDR3 nucleotides: TGCGCCAGCAGTGAGTCACCTAGCGCAGATACGCAGTATTTT. Protein: CASSESPSADTQYF.

This chain connects TRBV19 to TRBJ2-3; D gene uncertain. CDR1 is LNHDA, CDR2 SQIVND, per germline (reference sequence). The CDR3 totals 14 residues. The V end lost 2 bases, the J end lost 2 bases, and 8 bases lay between the germline ends. CDR3 residues: CASSILLNTDTQYF. The CDR3 DNA is TGTGCCAGTAGTATACTACTTAACACAGATACGCAGTATTTT.